This entry lists 11 T cell receptor beta chains sequenced from one sample in a study of T cell repertoires in cytomegalovirus infection (dated by TCRdb to 2018 to 2020). TCRdb lists the instrument as Illumina HiSeq 1500. Clones were called with MiXCR by TCRdb after fastp trimmed the public reads at Q25, and only in-frame beta chains were retained. Records with the same CDR3 protein are collapsed into one entry carrying the most frequent genes and DNA. The sample yields around 360,000 distinct CDR3 sequences; roughly 36% were counted once. The ten most abundant clones make up roughly 14% of the sample. According to the study, the label for this sample's treatment or condition signals: in vitro stimulation with specific CMV peptide epitopes to enrich CMV-specific T cells. For these receptors, no antigen is known. This sample comprised cultured PBMCs, obtained from culture after CMV antigen stimulation. The receptors stem from a human donor in good health (CMV status not recorded). Some clones in this sample may be carry-over from other donors' samples.

CDR3 sequence (DNA): TGTGCCAGCAGCTTTACCGGGACCGGCACAGATACGCAGTATTTT. Residues: CASSFTGTGTDTQYF. The chain joins TRBV7-3 to TRBJ2-3; D may be TRBD1 or TRBD2 (5 bases each). The CDR3 is 15 residues long. V gave up 3 bases and J gave up 1 base, with 11 bases separating them. Germline CDR1 and CDR2: SGHTA and FQGTGA.

The sample holds many counts of this clonotype. This chain connects TRBV7-2 to TRBJ2-7; unclear D gene. Germline lookup yields CDR1 SGHTA and CDR2 FQGNSA. Trimming pared 3 bases from V and 0 bases from J, leaving 9 bases between. The CDR3 is 14 amino acids. The CDR3 protein is CASSFLRRSYEQYF. The CDR3, as DNA: TGTGCCAGCAGCTTTTTACGCCGCTCCTACGAGCAGTACTTC.

CDR3: CASRQQVASQETQYF. In DNA, the CDR3 is TGTGCCAGCAGACAACAGGTGGCCTCCCAAGAGACCCAGTACTTC. The chain couples TRBV2 to TRBJ2-5, with a tentative D call TRBD1 (5 bases). Trimming left V 6 bases short and J 1 base short, with 15 bases between. The length of the CDR3 is 15 residues. Germline V gene sequence: CDR1 SNHLY, CDR2 FYNNEI.

The sample holds a few counts of this clonotype. CDR3 sequence: CASTKGGWETQYF. CDR3 bases: TGTGCCAGCACCAAGGGAGGTTGGGAGACCCAGTACTTC. V and J are TRBV6-1 and TRBJ2-5; D perhaps matches TRBD2 (6 bases). The V gene lost 7 bases and the J gene lost 5 bases, with 14 bases spanning the gap. The CDR3 has 13 amino acids. In germline, CDR1 is MNHNS, CDR2 SASEGT.

J is TRBJ2-5 and V is TRBV7-2; unclear D gene. The CDR3 spans 12 residues. The germline V gene has CDR1 SGHTA and CDR2 FQGNSA. Trimming stripped 5 bases from V and 5 bases from J, with 9 bases between. The CDR3 DNA reads as TGTGCCAGCAGCACGCTGGAGGAGACCCAGTACTTC. Amino acid sequence: CASSTLEETQYF. Variable domain in full (rest from reference TRBV7-2 and TRBJ2-5): GAGVSQSPSNKVTEKGKDVELRCDPISGHTALYWYRQSLGQGLEFLIYFQGNSAPDKSGLPSDRFSAERTGGSVSTLTIQRTQQEDSAVYLCASSTLEETQYFGPGTRLLVL.

V usage is TRBV7-2 and J usage is TRBJ2-1; the match to TRBD2 covers 7 bases. The CDR3 sequence is 13 residues long. Germline values: CDR1 SGHTA, CDR2 FQGNSA. With 1 base clipped from V and 10 bases from J, the junction kept 4 bases outside the gene matches. CDR3 protein: CASSLEERGEQFF. CDR3 coding DNA: TGTGCCAGCAGCTTAGAGGAGCGGGGCGAGCAGTTCTTC.

V gene TRBV2 combines with J gene TRBJ1-2; TRBD1 matches at 8 bases. The germline V gene encodes CDR1 SNHLY and CDR2 FYNNEI. J was trimmed by 4 bases and V by 6 bases; bases with no gene match: 7. The CDR3 runs to 14 residues. The CDR3, as DNA: TGTGCCAGCAGCCGAGGACAGGGTCTCTATGGCTACACCTTC. This encodes CASSRGQGLYGYTF.

The chain joins TRBV4-3 to TRBJ2-1; TRBD1 matches at 8 bases. CDR1 and CDR2 from the germline V gene are LGHNA and YSLEER. V shed 1 base, J shed 4 bases, and the junction held 6 bases outside the gene matches. The CDR3 contains 16 residues. Here the CDR3 DNA reads TGCGCCAGCAGCCAAGGGGGAACAGGGGGTTACAATGAGCAGTTCTTC. It encodes CASSQGGTGGYNEQFF.

The J gene is TRBJ1-1, the V gene TRBV18; D may be TRBD1 (6 bases). V lost 6 bases and J 1 base, leaving 12 bases between the germline ends. The CDR3 covers 14 residues. Germline-derived CDR1 and CDR2 are KGHSH and LQKENI. CDR3 sequence: CASSEDSENTEAFF. CDR3 DNA: TGTGCCAGCTCTGAGGACAGTGAGAACACTGAAGCTTTCTTT.

The CDR3, as DNA: TGTGCCAGCAGCCGGACTAGCGGGGTTAATGAGCAGTTCTTC. Translated, it gives CASSRTSGVNEQFF. The gene calls are TRBV7-9 and TRBJ2-1; TRBD2 agrees at 12 bases. V shed 5 bases, J shed 7 bases, and the junction held 3 bases outside the gene matches. Germline CDR1 reads SEHNR; CDR2 reads FQNEAQ (reference sequence). The CDR3 is made up of 14 amino acids.

The CDR3 nucleotides read TGTGCCAGCAGCTCCCCCGGACAGCCCCAAGAGACCCAGTACTTC. Its translation: CASSSPGQPQETQYF. The gene calls are TRBV5-4 and TRBJ2-5; TRBD1 might be the D (6 bases). CDR3 length equals 15 residues. Germline loops: CDR1 SGHNT, CDR2 YYREEE (reference sequence). V shed 3 bases and J shed 1 base, with 13 bases lying between them.